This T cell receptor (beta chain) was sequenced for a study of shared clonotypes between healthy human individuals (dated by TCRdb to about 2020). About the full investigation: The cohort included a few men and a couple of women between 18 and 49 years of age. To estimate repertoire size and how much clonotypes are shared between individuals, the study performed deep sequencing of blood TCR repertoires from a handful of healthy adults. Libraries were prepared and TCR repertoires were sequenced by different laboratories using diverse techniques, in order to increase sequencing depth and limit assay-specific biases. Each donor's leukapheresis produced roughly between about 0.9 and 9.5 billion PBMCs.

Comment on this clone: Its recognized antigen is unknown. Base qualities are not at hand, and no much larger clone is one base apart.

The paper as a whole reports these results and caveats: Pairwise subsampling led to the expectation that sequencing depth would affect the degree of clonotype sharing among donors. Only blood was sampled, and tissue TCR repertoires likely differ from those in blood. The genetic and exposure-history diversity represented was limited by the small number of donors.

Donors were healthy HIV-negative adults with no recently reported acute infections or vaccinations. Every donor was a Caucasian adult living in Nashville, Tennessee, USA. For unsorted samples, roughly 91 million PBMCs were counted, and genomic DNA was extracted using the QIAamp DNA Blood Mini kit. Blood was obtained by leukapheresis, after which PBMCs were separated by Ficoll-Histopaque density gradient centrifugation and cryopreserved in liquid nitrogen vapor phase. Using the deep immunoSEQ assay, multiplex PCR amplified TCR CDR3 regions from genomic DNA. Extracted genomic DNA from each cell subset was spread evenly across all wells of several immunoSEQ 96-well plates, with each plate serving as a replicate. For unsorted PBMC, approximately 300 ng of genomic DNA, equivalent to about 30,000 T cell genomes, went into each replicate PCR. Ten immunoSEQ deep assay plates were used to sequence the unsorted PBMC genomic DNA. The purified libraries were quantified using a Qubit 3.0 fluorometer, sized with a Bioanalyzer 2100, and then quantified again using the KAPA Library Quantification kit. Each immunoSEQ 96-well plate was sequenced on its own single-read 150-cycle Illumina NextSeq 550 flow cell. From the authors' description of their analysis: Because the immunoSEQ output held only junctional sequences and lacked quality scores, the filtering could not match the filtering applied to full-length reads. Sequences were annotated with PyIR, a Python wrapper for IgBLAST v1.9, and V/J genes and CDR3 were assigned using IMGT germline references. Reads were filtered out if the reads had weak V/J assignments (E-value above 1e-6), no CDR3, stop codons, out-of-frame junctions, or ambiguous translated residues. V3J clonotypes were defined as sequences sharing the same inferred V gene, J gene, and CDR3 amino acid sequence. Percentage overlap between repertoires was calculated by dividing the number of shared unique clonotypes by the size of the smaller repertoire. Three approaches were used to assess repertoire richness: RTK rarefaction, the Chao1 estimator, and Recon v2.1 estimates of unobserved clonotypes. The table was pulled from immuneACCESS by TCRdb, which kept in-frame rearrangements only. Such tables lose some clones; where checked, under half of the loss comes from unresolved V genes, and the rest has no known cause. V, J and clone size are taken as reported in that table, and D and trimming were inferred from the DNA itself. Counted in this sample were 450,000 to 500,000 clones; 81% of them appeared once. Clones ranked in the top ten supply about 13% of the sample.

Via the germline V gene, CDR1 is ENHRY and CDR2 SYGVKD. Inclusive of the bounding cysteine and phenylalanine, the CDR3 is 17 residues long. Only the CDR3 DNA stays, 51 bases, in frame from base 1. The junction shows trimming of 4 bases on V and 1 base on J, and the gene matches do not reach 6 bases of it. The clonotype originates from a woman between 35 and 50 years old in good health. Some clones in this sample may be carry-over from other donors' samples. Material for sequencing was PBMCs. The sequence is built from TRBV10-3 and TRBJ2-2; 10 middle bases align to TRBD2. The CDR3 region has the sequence CAISGGSGRMNTGELFF. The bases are TGTGCCATCAGTGGAGGTAGCGGGAGGATGAACACCGGGGAGCTGTTTTTT.